A single sample is the source of the 9 T cell receptor beta chains below, sequenced in a study of blood T cell repertoires in COVID-19. Only in-frame clones appear in the TCRdb table, and some are missing; sequencing was by immunoSEQ multiplex PCR. Among 250,000 to 350,000 clones listed, 88% were seen once. What was sequenced was peripheral blood. The receptors here all came from a woman in her twenties or thirties with COVID-19, enrolled during active disease.

The V and J genes are TRBV5-4 and TRBJ2-7; D possibly corresponds to TRBD2 (6 bases). Germline values: CDR1 SGHNT, CDR2 YYREEE (reference sequence). The CDR3 length is 15 residues. V dropped 1 base and J dropped 2 bases, with 13 bases sitting between them. CDR3 in DNA: TGTGCCAGCAGCTTGCGGTCTAGCGAGACCTACGAGCAGTACTTC. Encoded protein: CASSLRSSETYEQYF.

The chain carries TRBV2 and TRBJ1-1; D is unclear. V gave up 9 bases and J gave up 4 bases, with 12 bases separating them. This CDR3 has 12 amino acids. Germline CDR1 is SNHLY and CDR2 is FYNNEI. CDR3 sequence reads: CARNDRVTEAFF. Written as DNA, the CDR3 is TGTGCCAGGAACGATCGGGTCACTGAAGCTTTCTTT.

V is TRBV6-1 and J is TRBJ2-7; TRBD1 aligns across 7 bases. This CDR3 comprises 14 residues. Trimming cost V 2 bases and J 3 bases; bases outside gene matches: 4. Germline V gives CDR1 MNHNS, CDR2 SASEGT. The CDR3 is CASSETQGDYEQYF. The CDR3 DNA sequence: TGTGCCAGCAGTGAAACGCAGGGGGACTACGAGCAGTACTTC.

This chain uses TRBV27 with TRBJ2-3, with TRBD2 identical over 11 bases. Germline lookup yields CDR1 MNHEY and CDR2 SMNVEV (reference sequence). CDR3 size: 17 residues. V trimming: 7 bases; J trimming: 5 bases; junction bases outside the gene matches: 14. In DNA form, the CDR3 reads TGTGCCAGCACCCCAGGGAAACTAGCGGGAGTTGAAGATACGCAGTATTTT. This gives the protein CASTPGKLAGVEDTQYF.

This chain links TRBV9 with TRBJ1-2; 11 bases align to TRBD1. CDR3 length: 15 amino acids. Germline V CDR1 and CDR2: SGDLS, YYNGEE. The V segment lost 3 bases and the J segment 4 bases; nucleotides outside the gene matches: 5. The CDR3 nucleotides read TGTGCCAGCAGCGCCCGTGGGACAGGGGGCTATGGCTACACCTTC. Translating gives CASSARGTGGYGYTF.

V and J are TRBV5-6 and TRBJ2-5, with D perhaps matching TRBD1 (6 bases). Germline V lookup: CDR1 SGHDT, CDR2 YYEEEE. The CDR3 contains 16 residues. V lost 1 base, J lost 0 bases, and 13 bases lay in between. The CDR3 DNA reads TGTGCCAGCAGCTTGCCCGGGACACCGTACCAAGAGACCCAGTACTTC. It encodes CASSLPGTPYQETQYF.

This rearrangement joins TRBV15 to TRBJ2-1, with 10 bases aligning to TRBD2. Per the germline V gene, CDR1 is LNHNV and CDR2 is YYDKDF (reference sequence). The CDR3 sequence is 17 residues long. After removal of 1 base from V and 7 bases from J, the junction contained 10 bases not matched to a gene. For the CDR3, the DNA is TGTGCCACCAGCAGAGGGTATCAAGCGGGAGGGGGGAATGAGCAGTTCTTC. This gives the protein CATSRGYQAGGGNEQFF.

The V and J genes are TRBV18 and TRBJ2-3; D is unclear. The CDR3 covers 12 residues. V lost 3 bases and J 6 bases, leaving 7 bases between the germline ends. The germline CDR1 and CDR2 sequences are KGHSH and LQKENI. The CDR3 DNA is TGTGCCAGCTCACCGACGAGGGATACGCAGTATTTT. It specifies CASSPTRDTQYF.

V gene TRBV19 combines with J gene TRBJ1-5; D unclear. V was shortened by 8 bases and J by 7 bases, with 15 bases between the two germline ends. The CDR3 consists of 13 residues. Germline loops: CDR1 LNHDA, CDR2 SQIVND (reference sequence). The CDR3 DNA reads TGTGCCAGTCATGAGGCGGTTGGCCAGCCCCAGCATTTT. Its translation is CASHEAVGQPQHF.